What follows are 7 T cell receptor beta chains derived from one specimen sequenced in a study of low-dose radiotherapy and immunotherapy resistance in tumors (dated by TCRdb to the early 2020s). Sequenced on an Illumina MiniSeq. TCRs were amplified with Phusion for approximately 20 PCR cycles using a constant-region primer together with the adapter attached to the V primers. TCRdb passed the public sequencing reads through fastp at Q25 and MiXCR, retaining productive beta sequences. Each CDR3 protein gets just one entry, which takes the most common genes and DNA from the rows behind it. A total of about 46,000 distinct CDR3 sequences appear in this sample, 10% to 15% of them only once. 6.2% of the sample belongs to the ten largest clones. In the paper's terms, the time point label means: before trial treatment. The sequencing here drew on PBMCs, taken before treatment. The receptors shown here come from a female donor with ovarian cancer.

This clonotype was detected many times. This chain links TRBV7-3 with TRBJ1-3; D remains ambiguous. The germline V gene has CDR1 SGHTA and CDR2 FQGTGA. V was shortened by 3 bases and J by 0 bases, with 6 bases between the two germline ends. The CDR3 runs to 14 residues. CDR3: CASSLKGSGNTIYF. Written as DNA, the CDR3 is TGTGCCAGCAGCTTGAAGGGCTCTGGAAACACCATATATTTT.

The table lists this clonotype with many counts. V and J are TRBV30 and TRBJ1-2, with a possible D match to TRBD1 (5 bases). CDR3 length: 13 amino acids. Germline V gives CDR1 GTSNPN, CDR2 SVGIG (reference sequence). V was trimmed by 2 bases and J by 8 bases, leaving 15 bases between them. DNA for the CDR3: TGTGCCTGGAGTAGGACCGCAACAGGAGGCTACACCTTC. It specifies CAWSRTATGGYTF.

This clonotype was detected ten times or more. V usage is TRBV12-3 or TRBV12-4 and J usage is TRBJ1-3; 8 bases are shared with TRBD1. The CDR3 length is 16 residues. With V trimmed by 10 bases and J by 0 bases, 11 bases remained unmatched. CDR3 loop: CATRTGPSDSGNTIYF. CDR3 DNA: TGTGCCACCCGGACAGGGCCTTCGGACTCTGGAAACACCATATATTTT.

This clonotype appeared once. Only one base separates this from a far larger clonotype, so it likely reflects a read error. J is TRBJ1-1 and V is TRBV6-5; D ambiguous. The CDR3 has 13 residues. The V gene's germline CDR1 is MNHEY and CDR2 SVGAGI. CDR3 sequence reads: CASRSDGWTEALF. In nucleotides, the CDR3 is TGTGCCAGCAGGTCTGATGGGTGGACTGAAGCTTTGTTT.

This clonotype has at least ten counts. In DNA, the CDR3 is TGTGCCAGCAGCGTCGTCGCCAGCGGGGGGGCCCAAGATACGCAGTATTTT. Translating it yields CASSVVASGGAQDTQYF. The chain links TRBV6-2 or TRBV6-3 to TRBJ2-3; the match to TRBD2 covers 10 bases. The CDR3 length is 17 residues. Germline V gene sequence: CDR1 MNHEY, CDR2 SVGEGT. V was pared by 6 bases and J by 5 bases, with 14 bases of the junction left unmatched.

In this sample, this clonotype turned up once. This likely came from a read error, as a far larger clone is one base away. This chain connects TRBV5-6 to TRBJ2-5, with D unresolved. Looked up from germline, CDR1 is SGHDT and CDR2 is YYEEEE. The CDR3 runs 12 residues. Between the trimmed V and J ends, which lost 5 bases and 11 bases, there was a span of 16 bases. CDR3 in DNA: TGTGCCAGCAGTTCGGATTACAATGAGCAGTACTTC. It specifies CASSSDYNEQYF.

The J gene is TRBJ2-2, the V gene TRBV11-1; D may correspond to TRBD1 or TRBD2 (7 bases each). Germline CDR1 is SGHAT and CDR2 is FQDESV (reference sequence). This CDR3 region has 14 residues. Deletions cut 4 bases from V and 5 bases from J, with 11 bases between. The CDR3 loop is CASSSQGGTGELFF. The CDR3 DNA reads as TGTGCCAGCAGCTCCCAGGGGGGGACCGGGGAGCTGTTTTTT. The variable domain in full, with the rest retrieved from reference TRBV11-1 and TRBJ2-2, is EAEVAQSPRYKITEKSQAVAFWCDPISGHATLYWYRQILGQGPELLVQFQDESVVDDSQLPKDRFSAERLKGVDSTLKIQPAELGDSAMYLCASSSQGGTGELFFGEGSRLTVL.